A selection of T cell receptor beta chains follows, all from one sample in a study of monozygotic twins with inflammatory bowel disease. Using the 5' RACE reads, TCRdb records one entry per CDR3 protein without DNA. This repertoire comprises under 350,000 distinct CDR3 sequences; its ten largest clones make up over 5.5%. Input material: blood. The origin of the receptors is a human donor with ulcerative colitis or Crohn's disease, or a healthy co-twin of an affected twin (not recorded which). CDR3s include the opening cysteine and the closing phenylalanine or tryptophan.

length	V	J	CDR3
16	TRBV3-1	TRBJ2-1	CASSHLSGGGFNEQFF
11	TRBV20-1	TRBJ2-1	CSAAFVAEQFF
15	TRBV6-2/TRBV6-3	TRBJ2-1	CASSYGTQFYNEQFF
14	TRBV4-3	TRBJ2-7	CASSQGDRGYEQYF
15	TRBV6-1	TRBJ1-4	CASSQRDRRNEKLFF
14	TRBV12-3/TRBV12-4	TRBJ2-1	CASSFAAGVNEQFF
16	TRBV7-9	TRBJ1-5	CASSLALTESNQPQHF
11	TRBV2	TRBJ2-7	CASSEGYEQYF
15	TRBV20-1	TRBJ1-6	CSASPGRGYNSPLHF
19	TRBV19	TRBJ2-6	CASSIVWDRVPRGANVLTF
14	TRBV7-3	TRBJ2-5	CASSLSGPAGTQYF
16	TRBV4-3	TRBJ1-1	CASSQYLDRADTEAFF
14	TRBV7-2	TRBJ2-7	CASSHRDSSYEQYF
16	TRBV6-7	TRBJ2-7	CASSYSTLMDSNEQYF
16	TRBV4-3	TRBJ1-6	CASSQDLAQGNSPLHF
16	TRBV3-1	TRBJ2-2	CASSQERLAGSGELFF
14	TRBV11-2	TRBJ2-5	CASSSPGGRETQYF
14	TRBV28	TRBJ2-1	CASLKGAGDNEQFF
16	TRBV15	TRBJ2-1	CATLWRRSTIPDEQFF
14	TRBV12-3/TRBV12-4	TRBJ2-6	CASSLPPQGTVLTF
11	TRBV20-1	TRBJ2-5	CSARDRETQYF
15	TRBV5-1	TRBJ1-6	CASSLDPQANSPLHF
17	TRBV12-3/TRBV12-4	TRBJ2-3	CASSPGTSGPSTDTQYF